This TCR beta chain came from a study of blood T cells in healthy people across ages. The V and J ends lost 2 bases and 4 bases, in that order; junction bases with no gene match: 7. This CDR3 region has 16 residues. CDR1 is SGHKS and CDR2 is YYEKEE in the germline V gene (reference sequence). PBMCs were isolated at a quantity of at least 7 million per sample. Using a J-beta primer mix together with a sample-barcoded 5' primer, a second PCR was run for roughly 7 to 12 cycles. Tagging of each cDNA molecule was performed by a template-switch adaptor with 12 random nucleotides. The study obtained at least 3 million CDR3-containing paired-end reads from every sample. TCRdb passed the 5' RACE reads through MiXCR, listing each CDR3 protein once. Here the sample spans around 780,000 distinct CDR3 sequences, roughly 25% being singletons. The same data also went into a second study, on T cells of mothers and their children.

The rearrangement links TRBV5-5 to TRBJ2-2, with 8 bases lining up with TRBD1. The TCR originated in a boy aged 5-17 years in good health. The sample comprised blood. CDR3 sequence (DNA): TGTGCCAGCAGCTTAGGCACAGGGGGGACCACCGGGGAGCTGTTTTTT. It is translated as CASSLGTGGTTGELFF.